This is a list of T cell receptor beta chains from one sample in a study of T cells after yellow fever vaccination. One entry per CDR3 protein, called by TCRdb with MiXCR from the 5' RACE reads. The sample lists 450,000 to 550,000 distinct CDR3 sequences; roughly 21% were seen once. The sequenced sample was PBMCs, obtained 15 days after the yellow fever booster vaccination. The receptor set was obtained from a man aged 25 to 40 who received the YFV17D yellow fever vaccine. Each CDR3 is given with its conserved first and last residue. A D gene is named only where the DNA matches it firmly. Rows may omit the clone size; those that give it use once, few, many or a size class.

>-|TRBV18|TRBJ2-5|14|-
CASSPVAGFETQYF
TGTGCCAGCTCCCCGGTCGCGGGGTTTGAGACCCAGTACTTC
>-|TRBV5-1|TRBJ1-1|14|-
CASSLSQLNTEAFF
TGCGCCAGCAGCTTATCCCAGCTGAACACTGAAGCTTTCTTT
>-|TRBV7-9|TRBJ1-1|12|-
CASRVGDTEAFF
TGTGCCAGCAGGGTAGGGGACACTGAAGCTTTCTTT
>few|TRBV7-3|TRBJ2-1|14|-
CASSFTWTNNEQFF
TGTGCCAGCAGCTTTACCTGGACTAACAATGAGCAGTTCTTC
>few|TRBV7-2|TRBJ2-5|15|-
CASSLVSTVTETQYF
TGTGCCAGCAGCTTGGTGTCTACAGTAACGGAGACCCAGTACTTC
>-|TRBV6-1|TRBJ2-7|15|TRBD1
CASSETQGVSYEQYF
TGTGCCAGCAGTGAAACGCAGGGGGTATCCTACGAGCAGTACTTC
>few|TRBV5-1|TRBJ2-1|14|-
CASRDVSSYNEQFF
TGCGCCAGCAGGGACGTAAGCTCCTACAATGAGCAGTTCTTC
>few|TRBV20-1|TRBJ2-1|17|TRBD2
CSARTRGLAGSYNEQFF
TGCAGTGCCCGCACTAGGGGACTAGCGGGATCCTACAATGAGCAGTTCTTC
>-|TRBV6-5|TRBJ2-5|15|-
CASSYPGAGQETQYF
TGTGCCAGCAGTTACCCTGGGGCTGGCCAAGAGACCCAGTACTTC
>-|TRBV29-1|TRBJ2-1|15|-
CSVETEGGSYNEQFF
TGCAGCGTTGAAACGGAGGGGGGCTCCTACAATGAGCAGTTCTTC
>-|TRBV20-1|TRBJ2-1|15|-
CSASSERRAYNEQFF
TGCAGTGCTAGTTCAGAGCGGAGAGCCTACAATGAGCAGTTCTTC
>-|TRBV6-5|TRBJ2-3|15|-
CASSYSDYYTDTQYF
TGTGCCAGCAGTTACTCAGATTACTACACAGATACGCAGTATTTT
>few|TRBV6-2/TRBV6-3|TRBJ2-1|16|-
CASSYNLRGAYNEQFF
TGTGCCAGCAGTTATAACCTGAGGGGCGCCTACAATGAGCAGTTCTTC
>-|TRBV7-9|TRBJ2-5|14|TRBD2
CASSPAGLAETQYF
TGTGCCAGCAGCCCCGCAGGACTAGCGGAGACCCAGTACTTC
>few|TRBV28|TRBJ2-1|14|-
CASSLWDTRNEQFF
TGTGCCAGCAGTTTGTGGGACACAAGGAATGAGCAGTTCTTC
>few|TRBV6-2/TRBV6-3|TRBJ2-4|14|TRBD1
CASSNTGGGNIQYF
TGTGCCAGCAGCAACACAGGGGGAGGAAACATTCAGTACTTC